This T cell receptor (beta chain) is drawn from a study of T cell responses to AZD1222 COVID-19 vaccine. V gave up 5 bases and J gave up 5 bases, with 4 bases separating them. The CDR3 covers 11 residues. CDR1 and CDR2 (germline): LNHDA, SQIVND (reference sequence). Repertoires were generated with immunoSEQ multiplex PCR, while TCRdb's copy carries only in-frame clones and drops some. The sample includes about 140,000 clones, less than 95% of them seen just once. The chain carries TRBV19 and TRBJ2-4; D is unresolved. The source of this sequence is an adult in good health. The material was peripheral blood, obtained on day 0 of AZD1222 vaccination. The DNA of the CDR3 is TGTGCCAGTAGTGGAGAAAACATTCAGTACTTC. It yields the protein CASSGENIQYF.